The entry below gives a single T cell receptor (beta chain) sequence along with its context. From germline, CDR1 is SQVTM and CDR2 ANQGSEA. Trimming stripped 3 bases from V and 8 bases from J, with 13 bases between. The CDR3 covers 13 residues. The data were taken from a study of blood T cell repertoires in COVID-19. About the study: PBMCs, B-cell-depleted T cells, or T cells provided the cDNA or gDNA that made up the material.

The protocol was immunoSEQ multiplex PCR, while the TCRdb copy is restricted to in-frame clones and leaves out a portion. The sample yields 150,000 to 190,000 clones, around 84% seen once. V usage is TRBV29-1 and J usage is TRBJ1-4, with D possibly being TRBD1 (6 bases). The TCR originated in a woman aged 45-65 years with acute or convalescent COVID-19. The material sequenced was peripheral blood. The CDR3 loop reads CSVDQGRGEKLFF. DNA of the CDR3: TGCAGCGTTGACCAGGGGAGGGGGGAAAAACTGTTTTTT.